This T cell receptor (beta chain) is from a study of T cell responses to AZD1222 COVID-19 vaccine. Findings and caveats of the study: AZD1222 recipients seropositive at baseline numbered only five or six.

The table came from immunoSEQ multiplex PCR; TCRdb's copy has only in-frame clones and leaves some out. The table lists 150,000 to 200,000 clones, more than 80% of them singletons. Germline CDR1 SGHRS, CDR2 YFSETQ. The CDR3 has 14 amino acids. Trimming removed 0 bases from V and 4 bases from J, with 9 bases in between. This clone was picked up one time. What it binds is not known. The sample consisted of peripheral blood, taken on day 0 of AZD1222 vaccination. This receptor was obtained from an adult in good health. The chain couples TRBV5-1 to TRBJ2-3, with D perhaps assigned TRBD1 or TRBD2 (5 bases each). CDR3 nucleotides: TGCGCCAGCAGCTTGGAACGAGGGGCAGATACGCAGTATTTT. Amino acid sequence: CASSLERGADTQYF.